These T cell receptor beta chains were read from a single sample in a study of T cell responses to AZD1222 COVID-19 vaccine. Here immunoSEQ multiplex PCR was the method, and the copy in TCRdb shows in-frame clones only, minus some. Here the sample spans tens of thousands of clones, approximately 85% being singletons. Sample: peripheral blood, taken on day 0 of AZD1222 vaccination. The source of these receptors is an adult in good health. CDR3s leave out the opening cysteine and the closing phenylalanine or tryptophan. D genes are given only for firm matches.

CDR3: ASSLTAGSSYNEQF
J: TRBJ2-1
length: 14
V: TRBV7-3
D: .

CDR3: AGGLGGLYGYT
J: TRBJ1-2
length: 11
V: TRBV30
D: .

CDR3: AQSNGRANSPLH
J: TRBJ1-6
length: 12
V: TRBV28
D: .

CDR3: ASSRQPPGWPDEQY
J: TRBJ2-7
length: 14
V: TRBV2
D: .

CDR3: ASTTWGGSPLH
J: TRBJ1-6
length: 11
V: TRBV5-6
D: .

CDR3: ASRSSGRASYNEQF
J: TRBJ2-1
length: 14
V: TRBV4-1
D: TRBD2

CDR3: ASSVGQGGNQPQH
J: TRBJ1-5
length: 13
V: TRBV27
D: TRBD1

CDR3: ASSQDSHTQY
J: TRBJ2-7
length: 10
V: TRBV3-1/TRBV3-2
D: .

CDR3: ASSILTGVSYEQY
J: TRBJ2-7
length: 13
V: TRBV2
D: TRBD1

CDR3: ASSPGGSNEKLF
J: TRBJ1-4
length: 12
V: TRBV5-1
D: .

CDR3: AISEGTHGYT
J: TRBJ1-2
length: 10
V: TRBV10-3
D: .

CDR3: ASSFGRGGPQH
J: TRBJ1-5
length: 11
V: TRBV5-7
D: .

CDR3: SVTKPDRGNTGELF
J: TRBJ2-2
length: 14
V: TRBV29-1
D: TRBD1

CDR3: ASSPDPPETQY
J: TRBJ2-5
length: 11
V: TRBV7-9
D: .

CDR3: ASSLLGRNTEAF
J: TRBJ1-1
length: 12
V: TRBV27
D: .

CDR3: ASSLWDRRSKLF
J: TRBJ1-4
length: 12
V: TRBV7-2
D: TRBD1

CDR3: ASSSPTKMTSLNTEAF
J: TRBJ1-1
length: 16
V: TRBV27
D: .

CDR3: ASSPRTGGPSHEQF
J: TRBJ2-1
length: 14
V: TRBV18
D: TRBD1

CDR3: ASSPNPPAAEAF
J: TRBJ1-1
length: 12
V: TRBV27
D: .

CDR3: ASSVLPQQGGEQY
J: TRBJ2-7
length: 13
V: TRBV28
D: .

CDR3: ASSIASDYGYT
J: TRBJ1-2
length: 11
V: TRBV19
D: .

CDR3: ASSQDTGGNTIY
J: TRBJ1-3
length: 12
V: TRBV5-1
D: .

CDR3: ASSSGTSGGAPDTQY
J: TRBJ2-3
length: 15
V: TRBV5-4
D: TRBD2

CDR3: ASSLSQSSYNEQF
J: TRBJ2-1
length: 13
V: TRBV7-6
D: .

CDR3: ASSSTGNYNEQF
J: TRBJ2-1
length: 12
V: TRBV6-2/TRBV6-3
D: .

CDR3: ASSTGRNTEAF
J: TRBJ1-1
length: 11
V: TRBV2
D: .

CDR3: AISEPSIPGRGVF
J: TRBJ2-2
length: 13
V: TRBV10-3
D: .

CDR3: ASSLAGLAAGGQF
J: TRBJ2-1
length: 13
V: TRBV7-2
D: TRBD2

CDR3: ASSTDPGGSPLH
J: TRBJ1-6
length: 12
V: TRBV7-2
D: .

CDR3: ACGGGTQY
J: TRBJ2-3
length: 8
V: TRBV30
D: TRBD2

CDR3: ASSLEGRQPQH
J: TRBJ1-5
length: 11
V: TRBV4-2
D: .

CDR3: ASSPTSGSGEQY
J: TRBJ2-7
length: 12
V: TRBV7-3
D: TRBD2

CDR3: ASSFGQDNSPLH
J: TRBJ1-6
length: 12
V: TRBV7-9
D: .

CDR3: ASSIAAAGGETQY
J: TRBJ2-5
length: 13
V: TRBV19
D: TRBD2